The clone carrying this T cell receptor beta chain was counted many times. These data are taken from a study of T-cell reconstitution after alpha-beta-depleted transplantation in children. This CDR3 spans 14 amino acids. Trimming pared 4 bases from V and 0 bases from J, leaving 9 bases between. Preparing the TCRbeta library involved the use of unique molecular identifiers. TCRdb passed the PCR reads through MiXCR, listing each CDR3 protein once. The sample yields roughly 190,000 distinct CDR3 sequences, roughly 15% seen once. The specimen was PBMCs from the stem cell graft donor, collected from the stem cell graft. The receptor comes from a human donor who donated a stem cell graft to a child with acute lymphoblastic leukemia. The chain recombines TRBV12-3 or TRBV12-4 with TRBJ1-1, with TRBD1 as a possible D gene (5 bases). The CDR3 DNA follows: TGTGCCAGCAGTTCCACAGGTATGAACACTGAAGCTTTCTTT. It translates to CASSSTGMNTEAFF.